The present TCR beta chain was sequenced within a study of patients and donors after allogeneic stem cell transplantation. Using its own MiXCR run on the RT-PCR reads, TCRdb lists one record per CDR3 protein. The sample has approximately 200,000 distinct CDR3 sequences; around 41% are singletons. This clonotype was recorded a few times. This TCR came from a human donor who was either an allogeneic HSCT recipient or a stem cell or donor lymphocyte infusion donor (not recorded which). It is not recorded whose cells these are; they may come from a transplant donor. Sequencing input: blood, either unsorted or a sorted T cell fraction (not recorded which).

CDR3 nucleotide sequence: TGCGCCAGCAGCCAAGACGGAAATCAGCCCCAGCATTTT. Amino acids: CASSQDGNQPQHF. The chain employs TRBV4-3 and TRBJ1-5; D not resolved. Deletions cut 0 bases from V and 4 bases from J, with 4 bases between. This CDR3 comprises 13 residues. In germline, CDR1 is LGHNA, CDR2 YSLEER.